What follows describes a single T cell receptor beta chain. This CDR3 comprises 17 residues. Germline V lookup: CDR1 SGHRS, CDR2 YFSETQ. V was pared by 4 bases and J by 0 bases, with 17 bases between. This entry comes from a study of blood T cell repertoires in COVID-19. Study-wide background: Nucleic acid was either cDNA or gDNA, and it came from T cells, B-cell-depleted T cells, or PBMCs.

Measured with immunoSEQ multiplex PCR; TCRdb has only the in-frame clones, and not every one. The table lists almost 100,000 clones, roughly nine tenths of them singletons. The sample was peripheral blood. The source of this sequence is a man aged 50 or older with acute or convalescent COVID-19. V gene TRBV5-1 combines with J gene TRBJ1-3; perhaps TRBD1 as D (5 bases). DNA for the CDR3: TGCGCCAGCAGCCGGACGGGGACTGCGATCTCTGGAAACACCATATATTTT. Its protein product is CASSRTGTAISGNTIYF. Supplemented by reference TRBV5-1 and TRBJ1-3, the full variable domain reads KAGVTQTPRYLIKTRGQQVTLSCSPISGHRSVSWYQQTPGQGLQFLFEYFSETQRNKGNFPGRFSGRQFSNSRSEMNVSTLELGDSALYLCASSRTGTAISGNTIYFGEGSWLTVV.